The T cell receptor (beta chain) described here comes from a study of blood T cell repertoires in COVID-19. Participants spanned ages roughly 18 to 90 years and resided in about two dozen US areas. Categorization into cohorts depended on clinical history that participants reported. Two negative PCRs, clearance, or symptom resolution had been documented for recovered Cohort 3 donors. The germline V gene encodes CDR1 MNHEY and CDR2 SVGEGT. V was shortened by 5 bases and J by 4 bases, with 18 bases between the two germline ends. This CDR3 has 16 amino acids. How the authors handled the data: Estimates of nucleated cell counts were drawn from the amplification of reference gene primers. Sequencing used immunoSEQ multiplex PCR; TCRdb keeps in-frame clones, though not all of them. Clonal size and the V and J genes are those of that table, whereas D and trimming came from the DNA. The data hold about 250,000 clones, with less than 90% observed a single time.

The chain links TRBV6-2 or TRBV6-3 to TRBJ1-5, with D maybe TRBD1 (6 bases). The sample comprised PBMCs or T cells enriched from blood (not recorded which). This clonotype was obtained from a woman in her 50s who had recovered from COVID-19. DNA for the CDR3: TGTGCCAGCAGTGCCCCGACAGGCCTAAGGAATCAGCCCCAGCATTTT. Translating gives CASSAPTGLRNQPQHF.